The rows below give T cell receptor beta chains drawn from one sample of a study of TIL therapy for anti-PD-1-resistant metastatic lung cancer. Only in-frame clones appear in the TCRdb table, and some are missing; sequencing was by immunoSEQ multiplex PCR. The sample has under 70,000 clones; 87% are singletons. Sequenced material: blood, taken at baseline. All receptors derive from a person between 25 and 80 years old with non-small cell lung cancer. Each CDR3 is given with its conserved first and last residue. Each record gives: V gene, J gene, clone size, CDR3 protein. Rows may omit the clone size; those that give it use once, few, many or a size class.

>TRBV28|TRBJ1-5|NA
CASSPPGTGAAFSNQPQHF
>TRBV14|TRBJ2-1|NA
CASSQAKIGTGKNEQFF
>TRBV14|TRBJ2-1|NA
CASSVRPTGGSYNEQFF
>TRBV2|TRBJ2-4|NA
CASTPAGEKNIQYF
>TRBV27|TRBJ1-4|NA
CASSMTPKRELFF
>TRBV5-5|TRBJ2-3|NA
CASSLTSGAPEGTQYF
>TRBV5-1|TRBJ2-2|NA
CASSLSGTGELFF
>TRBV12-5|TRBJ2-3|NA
CASGLGLLTSTTDTQYF
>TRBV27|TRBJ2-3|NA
CASSLLAGTVSTDTQYF
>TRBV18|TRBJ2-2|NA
CASSERTGPWGTGELFF
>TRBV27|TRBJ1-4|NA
CASSFDTRGEKLFF
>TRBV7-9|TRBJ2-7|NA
CASSLIGTGDSYEQYF
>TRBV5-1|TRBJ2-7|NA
CASSLYPGQGSYEQYF
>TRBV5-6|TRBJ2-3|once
CASSLAGTSISTDTQYF
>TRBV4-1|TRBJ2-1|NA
CASSQEFRIGGNEQFF
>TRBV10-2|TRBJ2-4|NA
CASSEGRNIQYF
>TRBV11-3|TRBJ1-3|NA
CASSLFAGAGNTIYF
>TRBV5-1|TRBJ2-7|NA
CASSLALTSLYEQYF
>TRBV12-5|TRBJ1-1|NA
CASGLPHPRGPEAFF
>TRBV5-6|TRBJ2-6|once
CASSPNPTGSGANVLTF
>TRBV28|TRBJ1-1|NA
CASRWGQGGTEAFF
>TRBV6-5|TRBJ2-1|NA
CASSPGLAGGLGQFF
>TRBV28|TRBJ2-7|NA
CASNRYGVEQYF
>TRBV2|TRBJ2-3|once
CASSVYSTDTQYF
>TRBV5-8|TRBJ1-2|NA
CASRGQGNYGYTF
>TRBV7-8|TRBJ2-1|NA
CASSLAGDGPYNEQFF
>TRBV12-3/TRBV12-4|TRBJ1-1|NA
CASRDRGGTEAFF
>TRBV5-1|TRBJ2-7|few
CASSLEGHQEQYF
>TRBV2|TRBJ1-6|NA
CASILPQGGSPLHF
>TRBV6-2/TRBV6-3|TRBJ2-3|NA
CASSSRGYADTQYF
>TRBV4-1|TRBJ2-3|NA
CASSHLTGHTDTQYF
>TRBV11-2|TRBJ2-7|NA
CASSISYEQYF
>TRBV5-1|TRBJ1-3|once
CASSLETGSGNTIYF
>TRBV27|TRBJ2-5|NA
CASKLSSGRAAGETQYF
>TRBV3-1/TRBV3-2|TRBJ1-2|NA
CASSQERWGDYGYTF
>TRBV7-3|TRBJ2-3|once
CASNRGGPTDTQYF
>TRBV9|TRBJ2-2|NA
CASSGETGYPGELFF
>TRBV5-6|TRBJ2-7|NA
CASSLTGPSSYEQYF
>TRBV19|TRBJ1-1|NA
CASSRWTEAFF
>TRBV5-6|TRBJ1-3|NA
CASNTGNSGNTIYF
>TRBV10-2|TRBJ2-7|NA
CASSTSYEQYF
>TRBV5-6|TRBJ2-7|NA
CASSRDTYEQYF
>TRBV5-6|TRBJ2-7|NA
CASSLVVAGGRYEQYF
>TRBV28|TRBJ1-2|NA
CASSLWAGTGGRDYGYTF
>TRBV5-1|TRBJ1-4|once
CASSPRTGGTNEKLFF
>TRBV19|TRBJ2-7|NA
CASSISTGGLYEQYF
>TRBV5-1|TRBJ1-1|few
CASSPDLAGMNTEAFF
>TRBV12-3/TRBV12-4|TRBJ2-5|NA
CASRGTGQETQYF
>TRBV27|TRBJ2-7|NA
CASRPRDQYYEQYF
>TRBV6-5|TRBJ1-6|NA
CASRPGQSNSPLHF
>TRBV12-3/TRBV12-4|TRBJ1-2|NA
CASSGQGNGYTF
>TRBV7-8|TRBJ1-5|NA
CASSLSQGANQPQHF